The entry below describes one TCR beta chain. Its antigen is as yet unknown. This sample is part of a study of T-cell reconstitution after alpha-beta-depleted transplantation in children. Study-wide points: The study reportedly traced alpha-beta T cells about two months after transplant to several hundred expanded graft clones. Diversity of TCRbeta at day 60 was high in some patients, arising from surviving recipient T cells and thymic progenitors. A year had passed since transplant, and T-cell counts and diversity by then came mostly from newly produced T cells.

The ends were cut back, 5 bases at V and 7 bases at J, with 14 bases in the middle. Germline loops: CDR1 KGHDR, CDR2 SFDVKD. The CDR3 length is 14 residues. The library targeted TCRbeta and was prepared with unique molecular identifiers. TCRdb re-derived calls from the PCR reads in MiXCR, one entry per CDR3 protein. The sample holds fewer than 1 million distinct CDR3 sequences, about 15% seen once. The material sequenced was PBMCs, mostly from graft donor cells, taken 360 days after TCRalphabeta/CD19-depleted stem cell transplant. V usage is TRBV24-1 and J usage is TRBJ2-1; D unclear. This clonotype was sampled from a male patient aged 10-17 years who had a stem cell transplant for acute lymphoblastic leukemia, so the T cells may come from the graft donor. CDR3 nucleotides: TGTGCCACCAGTGTGCTCCCCTTAGGGAATGAGCAGTTCTTC. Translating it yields CATSVLPLGNEQFF.